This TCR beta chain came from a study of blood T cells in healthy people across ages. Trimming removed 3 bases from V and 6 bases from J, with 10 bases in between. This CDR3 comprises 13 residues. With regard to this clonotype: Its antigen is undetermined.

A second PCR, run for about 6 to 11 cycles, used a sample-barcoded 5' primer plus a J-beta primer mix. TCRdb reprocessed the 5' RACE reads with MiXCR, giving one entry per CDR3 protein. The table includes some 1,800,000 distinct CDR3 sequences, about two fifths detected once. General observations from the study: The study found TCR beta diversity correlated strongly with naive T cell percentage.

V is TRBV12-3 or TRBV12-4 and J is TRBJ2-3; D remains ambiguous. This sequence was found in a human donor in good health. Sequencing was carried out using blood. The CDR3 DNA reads TGTGCCAGCAGTTTCCCGAGAGCCGATACGCAGTATTTT. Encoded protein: CASSFPRADTQYF.